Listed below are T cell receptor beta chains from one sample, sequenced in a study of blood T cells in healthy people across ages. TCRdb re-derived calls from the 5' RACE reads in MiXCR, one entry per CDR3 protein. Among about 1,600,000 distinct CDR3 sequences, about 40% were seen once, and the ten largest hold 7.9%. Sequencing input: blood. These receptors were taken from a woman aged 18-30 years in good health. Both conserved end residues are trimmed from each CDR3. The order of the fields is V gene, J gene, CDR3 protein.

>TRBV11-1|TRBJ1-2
ASSLNLNYGYT
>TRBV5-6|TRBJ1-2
ASSWATVPEYGYT
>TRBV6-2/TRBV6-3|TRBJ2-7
ASSYTGEISEQY
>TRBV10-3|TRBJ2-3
AISESTASSTDTQY
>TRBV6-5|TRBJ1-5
ASSYSPGASNQPQH
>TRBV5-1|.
ASSDYLTGETQY
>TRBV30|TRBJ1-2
AWMTVIYGYT
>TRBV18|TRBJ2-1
ASSPLAVLGYNEQF
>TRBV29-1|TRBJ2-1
SVSGGGHNEQF
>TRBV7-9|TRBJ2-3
ASSLTPVEGGGTDTQY
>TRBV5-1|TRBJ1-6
ASSLELVSYNSPLH
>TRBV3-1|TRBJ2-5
ASSQAGGHQETQY
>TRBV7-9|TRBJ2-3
ASSFYVDTQY
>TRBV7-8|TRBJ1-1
ASREGINTEAF
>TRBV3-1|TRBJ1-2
ASSQEWQSYGYT
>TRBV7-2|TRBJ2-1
ASSLSGGNYNEF
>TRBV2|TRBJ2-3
VSSTGLAGTQGTQY
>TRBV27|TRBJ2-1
ASSPPGPSSYNEQF
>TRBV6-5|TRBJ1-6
ASSYSTPTRGPTYKSPLH
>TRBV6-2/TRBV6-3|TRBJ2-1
ASSFKGLAGTYNEQF
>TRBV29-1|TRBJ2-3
SVGGWARDGGADTQY
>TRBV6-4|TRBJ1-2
ASSANRAILINYGYT
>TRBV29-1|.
SVEWLGGNPSSYNEQY
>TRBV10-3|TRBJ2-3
AISESGSLAGVVDTQY
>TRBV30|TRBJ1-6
AWSVTADSPLH
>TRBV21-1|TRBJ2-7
ASSKDPTRDRRSNSYEQY
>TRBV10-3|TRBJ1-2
AITGTGANYGYT
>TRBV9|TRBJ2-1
ASSVAPTGTSGGDEQF
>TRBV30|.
ALDVNYEQY
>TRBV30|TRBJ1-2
ARSVAGGYGYT
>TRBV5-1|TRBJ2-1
ASSLAPFGGRVDEQF
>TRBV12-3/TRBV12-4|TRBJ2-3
ASSASGGGPDTQY
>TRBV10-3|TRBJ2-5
AISEEPGWETQY
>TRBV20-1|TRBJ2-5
SAPGGIETQY
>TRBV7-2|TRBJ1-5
ASSGTGMGNQPQH
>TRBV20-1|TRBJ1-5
SASRAGINQPQH
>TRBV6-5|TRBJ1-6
ASSPGPENSPLH
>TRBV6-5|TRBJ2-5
ASSNPGSETQY
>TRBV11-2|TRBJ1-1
ASSLYNLAF
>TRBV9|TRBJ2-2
ASSEIPGGGVDTGELF
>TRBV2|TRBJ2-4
ASHQLAGVAKNIQY
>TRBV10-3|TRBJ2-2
AISGGHGAGELF
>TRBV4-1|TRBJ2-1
ASSQGGLGFDEQF
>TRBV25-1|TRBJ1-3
ASISGGGAGNTIY